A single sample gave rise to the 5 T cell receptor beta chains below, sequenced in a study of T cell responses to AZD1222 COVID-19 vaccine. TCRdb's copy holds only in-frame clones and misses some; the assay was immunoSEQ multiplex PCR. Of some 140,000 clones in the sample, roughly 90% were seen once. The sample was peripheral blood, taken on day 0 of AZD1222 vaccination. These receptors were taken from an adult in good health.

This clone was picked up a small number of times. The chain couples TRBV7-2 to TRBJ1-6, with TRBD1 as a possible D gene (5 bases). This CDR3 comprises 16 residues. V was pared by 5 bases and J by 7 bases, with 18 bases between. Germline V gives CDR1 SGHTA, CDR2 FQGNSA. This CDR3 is CASSQSPSRVNSPLHF. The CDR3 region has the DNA TGTGCCAGCAGCCAATCCCCCAGCAGGGTCAATTCACCCCTCCACTTT.

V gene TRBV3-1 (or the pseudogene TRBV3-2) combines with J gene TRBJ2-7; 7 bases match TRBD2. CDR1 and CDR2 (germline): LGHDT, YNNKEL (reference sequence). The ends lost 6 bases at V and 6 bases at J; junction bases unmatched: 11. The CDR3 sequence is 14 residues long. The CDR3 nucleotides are TGTGCCAGCAGGTCGGGGGGACCGGGGCGCGAGCAGTACTTC. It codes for CASRSGGPGREQYF.

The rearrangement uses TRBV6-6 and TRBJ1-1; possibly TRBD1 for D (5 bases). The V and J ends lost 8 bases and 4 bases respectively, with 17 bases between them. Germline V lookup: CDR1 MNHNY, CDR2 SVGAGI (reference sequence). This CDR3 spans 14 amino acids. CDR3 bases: TGTGCCAGCTCACTCGAGGCAGGGATCACTGAAGCTTTCTTT. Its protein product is CASSLEAGITEAFF.

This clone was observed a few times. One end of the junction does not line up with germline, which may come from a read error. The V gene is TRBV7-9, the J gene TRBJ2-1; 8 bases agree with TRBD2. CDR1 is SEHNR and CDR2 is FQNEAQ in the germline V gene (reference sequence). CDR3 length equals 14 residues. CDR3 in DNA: TGTGCCAGCAGCGTAGCGGGATCTACTAATGAGCAGTTCTTC. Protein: CASSVAGSTNEQFF.

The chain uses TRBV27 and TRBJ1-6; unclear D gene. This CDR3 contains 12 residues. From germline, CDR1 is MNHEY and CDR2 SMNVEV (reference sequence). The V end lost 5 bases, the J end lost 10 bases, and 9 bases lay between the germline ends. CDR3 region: CASSRRGSPLHF. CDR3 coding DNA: TGTGCCAGCAGTCGCCGAGGGTCACCCCTCCACTTT.